This T cell receptor (beta chain) appears in the sequencing data of a study of cytomegalovirus exposure and HLA in healthy donors. Study-level results: A prior analysis recorded that most TCR beta V segments were productive about 87% or about 30% of the time. Exclusion applied to some V segments, including TRBV6-2 and TRBV6-3, as they were indistinguishable.

This CDR3 has 15 amino acids. The germline V gene has CDR1 SGHTA and CDR2 FQGNSA. Trimming shortened V by 4 bases and J by 5 bases, and 17 bases separated the two germline ends. For this clone: Its cognate antigen is unknown.

13 Jbeta primers and 60 Vbeta primers were used for the PCR. Assay: immunoSEQ multiplex PCR; the TCRdb copy retains only in-frame clones and omits some. Among roughly 120,000 clones listed, about 80% were seen once. This TCR was recovered from a man aged 25-40 years in good health and CMV-seronegative. The material sequenced was PBMCs. This chain uses TRBV7-2 with TRBJ1-2, with D possibly matching TRBD1 (5 bases). Here the CDR3 reads CASSSDAGLVYGYTF. CDR3 coding DNA: TGTGCCAGCAGCTCTGATGCAGGGTTGGTATATGGCTACACCTTC.